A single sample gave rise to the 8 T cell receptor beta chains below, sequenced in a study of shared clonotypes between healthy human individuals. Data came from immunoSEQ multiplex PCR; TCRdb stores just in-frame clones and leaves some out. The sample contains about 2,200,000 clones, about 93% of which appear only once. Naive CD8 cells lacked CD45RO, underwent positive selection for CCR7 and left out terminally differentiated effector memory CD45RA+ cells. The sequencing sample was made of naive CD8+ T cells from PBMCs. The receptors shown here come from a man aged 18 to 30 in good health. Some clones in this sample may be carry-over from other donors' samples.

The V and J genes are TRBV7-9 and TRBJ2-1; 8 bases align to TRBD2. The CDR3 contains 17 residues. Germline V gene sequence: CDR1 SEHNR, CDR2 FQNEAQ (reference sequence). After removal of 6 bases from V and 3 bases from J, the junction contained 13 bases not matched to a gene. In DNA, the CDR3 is TGTGCCAGCAGTTATGGTAGCGGGGAGGGAGTCTACAATGAGCAGTTCTTC. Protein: CASSYGSGEGVYNEQFF.

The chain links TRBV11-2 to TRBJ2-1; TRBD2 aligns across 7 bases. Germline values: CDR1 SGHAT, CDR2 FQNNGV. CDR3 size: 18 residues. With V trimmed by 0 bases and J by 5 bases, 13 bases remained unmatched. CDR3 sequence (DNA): TGTGCCAGCAGCTTAGATGAGGTTCGGGCGGGAGAGAACAATGAGCAGTTCTTC. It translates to CASSLDEVRAGENNEQFF.

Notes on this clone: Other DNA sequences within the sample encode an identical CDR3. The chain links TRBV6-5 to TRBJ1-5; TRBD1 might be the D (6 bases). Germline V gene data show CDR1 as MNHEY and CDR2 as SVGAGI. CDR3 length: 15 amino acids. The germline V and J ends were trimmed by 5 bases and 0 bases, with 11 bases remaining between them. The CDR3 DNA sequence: TGTGCCAGCAGTCGGACAGAAAATAGCAATCAGCCCCAGCATTTT. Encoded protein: CASSRTENSNQPQHF.

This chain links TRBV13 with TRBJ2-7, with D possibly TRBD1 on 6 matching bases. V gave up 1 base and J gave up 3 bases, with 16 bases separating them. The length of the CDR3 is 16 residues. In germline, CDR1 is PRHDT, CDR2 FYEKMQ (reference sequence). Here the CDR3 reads CASSLEGAGVNYEQYF. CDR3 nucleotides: TGTGCCAGCAGCTTAGAGGGCGCAGGGGTTAACTACGAGCAGTACTTC.

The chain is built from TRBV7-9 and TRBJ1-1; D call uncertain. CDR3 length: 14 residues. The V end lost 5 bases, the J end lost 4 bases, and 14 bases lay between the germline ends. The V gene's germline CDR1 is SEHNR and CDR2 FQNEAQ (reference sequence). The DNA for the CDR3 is TGTGCCAGCAGCAAGGCTCTCCGAGGCACTGAAGCTTTCTTT. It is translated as CASSKALRGTEAFF.

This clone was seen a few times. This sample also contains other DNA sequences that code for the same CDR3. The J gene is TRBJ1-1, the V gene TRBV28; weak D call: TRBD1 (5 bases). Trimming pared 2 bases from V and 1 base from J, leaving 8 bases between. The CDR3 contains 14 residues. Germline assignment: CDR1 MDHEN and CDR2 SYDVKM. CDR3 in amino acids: CASSLTGTNTEAFF. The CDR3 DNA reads TGTGCCAGCAGTTTAACCGGGACGAACACTGAAGCTTTCTTT.

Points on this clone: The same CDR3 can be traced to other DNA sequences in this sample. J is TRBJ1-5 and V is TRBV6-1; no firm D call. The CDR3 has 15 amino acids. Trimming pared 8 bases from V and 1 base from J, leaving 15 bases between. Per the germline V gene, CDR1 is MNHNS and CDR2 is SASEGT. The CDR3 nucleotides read TGTGCCAGCTCGCCGGCGGTGGGGAGCAATCAGCCCCAGCATTTT. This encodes CASSPAVGSNQPQHF.

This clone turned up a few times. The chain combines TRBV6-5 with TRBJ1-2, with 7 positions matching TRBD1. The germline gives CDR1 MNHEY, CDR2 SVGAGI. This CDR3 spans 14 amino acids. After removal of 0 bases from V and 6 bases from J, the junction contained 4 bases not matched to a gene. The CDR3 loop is CASSYSEGANGYTF. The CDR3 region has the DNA TGTGCCAGCAGTTACTCGGAGGGGGCGAATGGCTACACCTTC.